This T cell receptor beta chain appears in the sequencing data of a study of T-cell reconstitution after alpha-beta-depleted transplantation in children. Using unique molecular identifiers, the investigators prepared the TCRbeta library. TCRdb re-called the PCR reads with MiXCR, one entry per CDR3 protein. This sample has 200,000 or so distinct CDR3 sequences, with approximately 8.4% found just once. The study, taken as a whole, reports: Newly made T cells mostly supplied T-cell counts and diversity one year after transplant.

Of note for this clonotype: Antigen specificity is unknown.

Germline CDR1 and CDR2: SGHTA and FQGNSA. Losses at the gene ends were 4 bases for V and 7 bases for J; bases not matched to a gene: 14. The CDR3 sequence is 17 residues long. The sample consisted of PBMCs, mostly from graft donor cells, taken 360 days after TCRalphabeta/CD19-depleted stem cell transplant. The sequence was collected from a male patient between 2 and 9 years old who had a stem cell transplant for acute myeloid leukemia, so the T cells may come from the graft donor. This sequence joins TRBV7-2 and TRBJ2-1; 9 nucleotides align to TRBD2. CDR3 residues: CASSSGLALNLGNEQFF. The CDR3 coding sequence is TGTGCCAGCAGCTCCGGACTAGCGCTCAACCTGGGGAATGAGCAGTTCTTC.